This T cell receptor beta chain was recovered during a study of cytomegalovirus exposure and HLA in healthy donors. Study summary: Earlier work reported about 110 million unique TCR beta sequences from about 180 million T cells. In terms of ancestry, the Caucasian-associated cluster contained roughly four fifths of the roughly 400 genotyped donors.

The CDR3 is made up of 11 amino acids. Trimming left V 3 bases short and J 5 bases short, with 7 bases between. CDR1 and CDR2 (germline): DFQATT, SNEGSKA (reference sequence). Amplification used 60 Vbeta primers and 13 Jbeta primers. TCRdb's copy holds only in-frame clones and misses some; the assay was immunoSEQ multiplex PCR. Of some 140,000 clones in the sample, more than 70% were seen once. Study-wide findings and caveats: In a later analysis, at a false discovery rate of 0.05, approximately 15,000 TCR beta sequences matched HLA alleles. Listed as cytomegalovirus-associated were around 160 TCR beta chains.

On this clone: Its antigen is unidentified.

The specimen was PBMCs. This chain links TRBV20-1 with TRBJ2-5; D call uncertain. The sequence was collected from a man in his forties or fifties in good health and CMV-seronegative. In DNA form, the CDR3 reads TGCAGTGCTAGGGCTTGGGAGACCCAGTACTTC. Amino acid sequence: CSARAWETQYF.